This T cell receptor beta chain was recorded in a study of CD8+CD57+ T cells in acquired aplastic anemia. Genomic DNA templated the TCR beta VDJ and CDR3 profiling. Each CDR3 protein gets one entry after TCRdb re-called the reads with MiXCR. The data contain around 430,000 distinct CDR3 sequences, roughly 34% of them singletons. This clonotype was detected ten times or more. Antigen specificity is unknown. This CDR3 is built from 13 residues. The junction had 8 bases not matched to a gene; V was cut back by 6 bases and J by 8 bases. The V gene's germline CDR1 is ENHRY and CDR2 SYGVKD. Study results and limitations: Patients and controls turned out to have some 30 CD8+ CDR3 sequences in common.

Flow cytometry had shown expanded CD8+CD57+ cells in the patients chosen for sequencing. The sample consisted of sorted CD4+, CD8+, or CD8+CD57+ T cells (not recorded which) from PBMCs. The V and J genes are TRBV10-3 and TRBJ1-2; 8 nucleotides align to TRBD1. The source is a human donor with aplastic anemia. CDR3 bases: TGTGCCATCAGCCAGACAGGGGACTGGGGCTACACCTTC. This sequence encodes CAISQTGDWGYTF.